This TCR beta chain was sequenced in a study of T cells after yellow fever vaccination. Overall study findings and caveats: Most primary-vaccination clones recurred post-booster (about 96% CD4, around 90% CD8).

Note on this clonotype: Its antigen is as yet unknown.

Trimming stripped 1 base from V and 1 base from J, with 9 bases between. CDR1 is LGHNA, CDR2 YSLEER, per germline. CDR3 length equals 15 residues. TCRdb processed the 5' RACE reads anew with MiXCR; each CDR3 protein has one entry. The sample has about 320,000 distinct CDR3 sequences, approximately 11% seen once. V gene TRBV4-3 combines with J gene TRBJ2-3; D unresolved. This TCR was recovered from a man younger than 35 who received the YFV17D yellow fever vaccine. Here the sequenced sample was CD4+ T cells sorted from PBMCs, taken 45 days after the yellow fever booster vaccination. CDR3 protein: CASSQVKDRTDTQYF. CDR3 nucleotides: TGCGCCAGCAGCCAAGTTAAGGACCGCACAGATACGCAGTATTTT.